This TCR beta chain is from a study of blood T cell repertoires in COVID-19 (dated by TCRdb to 2020 to 2021). A note on the overall study: The collaborator samples originated in the United States, Italy and Spain and spanned the acute and convalescent phases of COVID-19. The prospective study material was composed of cDNA or gDNA derived from T cells, B-cell-depleted T cells, or PBMCs. Deeply sampled blood TCRbeta repertoires from subjects exposed to, actively infected with, or recovered from COVID-19 were included in the dataset. The repertoires were made available in a free public database intended to serve as a resource for research on the immune response to SARS-CoV-2. Samples came from the ongoing ImmuneRACE study (first 160 participants) plus 1,254 subjects from 6 global collaborators. Sample metadata almost always included a de-identified subject ID, COVID-19 status, age in years and sex. Where HLA class I and class II types were available, the types were taken from metadata supplied by the sample provider, not from assay-based typing. Findings and caveats that apply to the study as a whole: How much clinical and demographic metadata was included differed by source and by participant, and the metadata was provided uncurated.

CDR1 and CDR2 were assigned from the germline V gene as MDHEN and SYDVKM. The CDR3 spans 14 residues, from the cysteine through the phenylalanine. Only CDR3 DNA remains: 42 bases, in frame from the first base. Trimming at the junction amounts to 3 bases on V and 5 bases on J, and the germline ends lie 10 bases apart. The immunoSEQ Assay, a bias-controlled multiplex PCR, was used to amplify TCRbeta CDR3 regions from genomic DNA. Processing in the source paper ran as follows. The number of nucleated cells in each sample was estimated by amplification of reference gene primers within the assay. Sequence reads were collapsed and filtered to measure the absolute abundance of every unique TCRbeta CDR3 rearrangement. For each sample, productive Simpson clonality was calculated as the square root of Simpson's diversity index over productive rearrangements. This immuneACCESS table, as held by TCRdb, lists in-frame sequences with V and J called but not all clones. Of the missing ones, under half trace to an unresolved V gene in checked studies; the others have no known cause. V, J and clone size derive from that table, while D and trimming were established from the DNA sequence. The sample table contains around 430,000 clones; only one count was recorded for approximately 90% of them. About 10% of the sample belongs to the ten largest clones.

On this clone: Which antigen it targets is not known. No base quality information exists; no much larger clone differs at one position.

Enrolling through a virtual design, the prospective study's participants ranged in age from roughly 18 to 89 years and lived across about two dozen United States geographic areas. Cohort assignment in the prospective study relied on participant-reported clinical history from a screening survey and a study questionnaire. Recovered participants in ImmuneRACE Cohort 3 were defined by two consecutive negative NP/OP PCR tests, clearance by a healthcare professional, or resolution of symptoms. In the prospective study, mobile phlebotomists collected whole blood, serum and a nasopharyngeal or oropharyngeal swab from each participant. Additional blood draws and questionnaires over a 2-month period could optionally be provided by prospective study participants. Before DNA extraction, prospective study blood samples were shipped either frozen or at room temperature.

The receptor was isolated from a woman between 50 and 59 years old who had recovered from COVID-19. The chain employs TRBV28 and TRBJ1-4, with the D gene too uncertain to name. What was sequenced was PBMCs or T cells enriched from blood (not recorded which). The nucleotides are TGTGCCAGCAGTTTGAGCAGGAAGAATGAAAAACTGTTTTTT. Its product reads: CASSLSRKNEKLFF. The variable domain in full, with residues beyond the CDR3 obtained from the reference TRBV28 and TRBJ1-4 genes, is DVKVTQSSRYLVKRTGEKVFLECVQDMDHENMFWYRQDPGLGLRLIYFSYDVKMKEKGDIPEGYSVSREKKERFSLILESASTNQTSMYLCASSLSRKNEKLFFGSGTQLSVL.